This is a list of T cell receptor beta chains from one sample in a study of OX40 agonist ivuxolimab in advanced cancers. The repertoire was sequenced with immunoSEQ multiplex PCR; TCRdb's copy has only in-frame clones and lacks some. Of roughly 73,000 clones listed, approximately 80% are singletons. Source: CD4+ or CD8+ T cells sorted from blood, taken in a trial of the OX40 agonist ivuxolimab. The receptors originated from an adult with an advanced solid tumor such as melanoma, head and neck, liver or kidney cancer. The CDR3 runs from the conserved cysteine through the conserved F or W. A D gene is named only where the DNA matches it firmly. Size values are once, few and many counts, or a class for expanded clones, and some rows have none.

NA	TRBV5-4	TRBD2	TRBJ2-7	CASSGGLAGSYEQYF	TGTGCCAGCAGCGGGGGACTAGCGGGGAGTTACGAGCAGTACTTC
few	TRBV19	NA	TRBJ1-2	CASSIVDSRYTF	TGTGCCAGTAGTATAGTTGACAGCCGCTACACCTTC
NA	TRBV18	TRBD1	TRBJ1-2	CASSGQGVYGYTF	TGTGCCAGCTCCGGACAGGGCGTTTATGGCTACACCTTC
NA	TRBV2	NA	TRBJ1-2	CASREGGYGDYGYTF	TGTGCCAGCAGAGAAGGCGGATACGGGGACTATGGCTACACCTTC
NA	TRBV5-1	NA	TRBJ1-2	CASSLEVASGYTF	TGCGCCAGCAGCCTGGAGGTGGCCTCTGGCTACACCTTC
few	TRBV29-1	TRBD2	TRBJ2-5	CSVVTSGVGETQYF	TGCAGCGTGGTAACTAGCGGGGTGGGGGAGACCCAGTACTTC
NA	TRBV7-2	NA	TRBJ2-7	CASSLGLSGWYEQYF	TGTGCCAGCAGCTTAGGGCTTTCGGGGTGGTACGAGCAGTACTTC
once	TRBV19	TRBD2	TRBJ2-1	CASRGGGASYNEQFF	TGTGCCAGTAGAGGCGGGGGGGCCTCCTACAATGAGCAGTTCTTC
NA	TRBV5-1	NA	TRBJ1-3	CASSLIAGNTIYF	TGCGCCAGCAGCTTGATTGCTGGAAACACCATATATTTT
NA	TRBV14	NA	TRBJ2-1	CASSHTKSTDRGAYNEQFF	TGTGCCAGCAGCCACACGAAGAGTACGGACAGAGGGGCCTACAATGAGCAGTTCTTC
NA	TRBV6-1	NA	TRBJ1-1	CASSARGFYHEAFF	TGTGCCAGCAGTGCCCGAGGATTTTATCATGAAGCTTTCTTT
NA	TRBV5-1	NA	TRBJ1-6	CASSLGQSSSYNSPLHF	TGCGCCAGCAGCTTGGGACAGTCGAGCTCCTATAATTCACCCCTCCACTTT
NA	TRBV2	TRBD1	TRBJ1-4	CASTPRQGEKLFF	TGTGCCAGCACCCCCAGACAGGGTGAAAAACTGTTTTTT